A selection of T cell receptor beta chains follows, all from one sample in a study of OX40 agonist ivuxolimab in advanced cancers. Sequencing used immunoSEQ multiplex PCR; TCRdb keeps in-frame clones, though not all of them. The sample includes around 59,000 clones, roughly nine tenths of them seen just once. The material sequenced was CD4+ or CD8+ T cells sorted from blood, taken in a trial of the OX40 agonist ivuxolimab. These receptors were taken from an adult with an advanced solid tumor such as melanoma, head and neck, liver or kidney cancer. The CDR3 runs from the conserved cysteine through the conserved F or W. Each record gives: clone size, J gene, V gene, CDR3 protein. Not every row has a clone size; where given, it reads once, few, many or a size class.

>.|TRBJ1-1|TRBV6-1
CASSEGRLSTEAFF
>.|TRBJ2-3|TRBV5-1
CASSLGGSEISTDTQYF
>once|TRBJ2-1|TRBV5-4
CASSLGLANEQFF
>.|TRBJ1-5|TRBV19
CASSTGTGRFNQPQHF
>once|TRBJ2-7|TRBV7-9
CASVAGIPYEQYF
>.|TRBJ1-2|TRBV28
CASSRGQGAYGYTF
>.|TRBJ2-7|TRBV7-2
CASSLVGDSSYEQYF
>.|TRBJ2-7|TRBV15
CATSRDRQGLYEQYF
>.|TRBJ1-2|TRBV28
CASSLAGGYTF
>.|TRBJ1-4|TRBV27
CASSDRGLGEKLFF
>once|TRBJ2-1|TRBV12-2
CASRRRGRGLYNEQFF
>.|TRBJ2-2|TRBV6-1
CASRTSGQGSGELFF
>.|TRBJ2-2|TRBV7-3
CASSLKYSGELFF
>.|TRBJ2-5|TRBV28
CASQTVRQETQYF
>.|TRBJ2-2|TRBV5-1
CASSPVSGSVIGELFF
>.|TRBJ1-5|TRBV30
CAWSLGPNSNQPQHF
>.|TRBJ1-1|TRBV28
CASSPSDGEAFF
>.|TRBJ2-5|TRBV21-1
CASKTPVARETQYF
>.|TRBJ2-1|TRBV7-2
CASSLGFTYNEQFF
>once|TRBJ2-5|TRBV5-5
CASSPGPSWGETQYF
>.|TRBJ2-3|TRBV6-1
CASSSDWSTDTQYF
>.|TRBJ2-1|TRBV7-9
CASSFGGSYNEQFF
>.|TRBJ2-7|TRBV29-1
CSVIPGQGGPEQYF
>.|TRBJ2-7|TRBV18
CASSPSGSYEQYF
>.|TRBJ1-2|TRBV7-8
CASSQRTGGTGYTF
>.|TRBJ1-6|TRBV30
CAGRRLNSPLHF
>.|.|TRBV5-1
CATRTSGNSYEQYF
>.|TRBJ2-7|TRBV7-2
CASSLGREGYEQYF
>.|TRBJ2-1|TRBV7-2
CASSHPRTEQFF
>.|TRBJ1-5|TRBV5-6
CASSSGHYDQPQHF
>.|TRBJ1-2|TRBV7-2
CASSLHAKDGYTF
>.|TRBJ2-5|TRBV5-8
CASSLAKTQYF
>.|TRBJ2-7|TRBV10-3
CAISDRDSGQYF
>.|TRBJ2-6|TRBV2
CASTEEAGANVLTF
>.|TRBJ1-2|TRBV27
CASTLRGGAGYGYTF
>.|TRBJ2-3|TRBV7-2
CASSTGFGTDTQYF
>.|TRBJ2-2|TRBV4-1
CASSQDTGTNTGELFF
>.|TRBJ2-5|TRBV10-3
CAISAGEEETQYF
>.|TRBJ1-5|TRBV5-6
CASSSGGSGARPQHF
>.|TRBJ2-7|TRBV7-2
CASSPRGRDSIYEQYF
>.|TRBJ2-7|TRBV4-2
CASSQEEGSGIYEQYF
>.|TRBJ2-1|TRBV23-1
CASIAGNERAYNEQFF
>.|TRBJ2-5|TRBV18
CASSPSGGETQYF
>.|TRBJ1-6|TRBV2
CASSEPAGGNSPLHF